A selection of T cell receptor beta chains follows, all from one sample in a study of T cell responses to AZD1222 COVID-19 vaccine. Assay used: immunoSEQ multiplex PCR; TCRdb lists only in-frame clones, some missing. The sample lists 150,000 to 200,000 clones; about 92% were seen once. The material sequenced was peripheral blood, taken on day 0 of AZD1222 vaccination. These receptors were collected from an adult in good health. The CDR3 runs from the conserved cysteine through the conserved F or W. Each record gives: CDR3 protein, CDR3 DNA, J gene, D gene, V gene, clone size, CDR3 length. The D gene is left open where the match is weak. The size of a clone is reported for some rows only, either as once, few or many, or as a class for expanded clones.

CDR3: CASSVGWGSGETQYF
DNA: TGTGCCAGCAGCGTGGGATGGGGGAGTGGGGAGACCCAGTACTTC
J: TRBJ2-5
D: .
V: TRBV9
size: .
length: 15

CDR3: CASSGQDEKLFF
DNA: TGTGCCAGCAGTGGACAGGATGAAAAACTGTTTTTT
J: TRBJ1-4
D: TRBD1
V: TRBV28
size: .
length: 12

CDR3: CASSFGGGTEAFF
DNA: TGTGCCAGCAGCTTTGGGGGAGGAACTGAAGCTTTCTTT
J: TRBJ1-1
D: .
V: TRBV7-3
size: .
length: 13

CDR3: CAISGLHTQYF
DNA: TGTGCCATCAGCGGACTGCATACGCAGTATTTT
J: TRBJ2-3
D: .
V: TRBV10-3
size: .
length: 11

CDR3: CASKTSGNEQFF
DNA: TGTGCCAGTAAGACTAGCGGCAATGAGCAGTTCTTC
J: TRBJ2-1
D: TRBD2
V: TRBV19
size: .
length: 12

CDR3: CASSIRGGAGTDTQYF
DNA: TGTGCCAGTAGTATTCGTGGCGGGGCGGGCACAGATACGCAGTATTTT
J: TRBJ2-3
D: .
V: TRBV19
size: many
length: 16

CDR3: CAWSEGDGYTF
DNA: TGTGCCTGGAGTGAAGGTGATGGCTACACCTTC
J: TRBJ1-2
D: .
V: TRBV30
size: .
length: 11

CDR3: CASSPGQGTDTQYF
DNA: TGTGCCAGCAGCCCGGGGCAGGGGACAGATACGCAGTATTTT
J: TRBJ2-3
D: .
V: TRBV11-3
size: once
length: 14

CDR3: CASSPKGILLAKNIQYF
DNA: TGTGCCAGCAGTCCTAAGGGCATACTTCTAGCCAAAAACATTCAGTACTTC
J: TRBJ2-4
D: .
V: TRBV27
size: once
length: 17

CDR3: CASSPPGLADEQFF
DNA: TGTGCCAGCTCACCTCCTGGACTAGCCGATGAGCAGTTCTTC
J: TRBJ2-1
D: TRBD2
V: TRBV18
size: .
length: 14

CDR3: CASGESSYEQYF
DNA: TGCGCCAGCGGCGAAAGCTCCTACGAGCAGTACTTC
J: TRBJ2-7
D: .
V: TRBV10-2
size: .
length: 12

CDR3: CASSPPGQREPRDIQYF
DNA: TGTGCCAGCAGCCCCCCCGGGCAGCGGGAGCCTCGGGACATTCAGTACTTC
J: TRBJ2-4
D: TRBD2
V: TRBV3-1/TRBV3-2
size: .
length: 17

CDR3: CASRGQANEKLFF
DNA: TGCGCCAGCAGGGGACAGGCGAATGAAAAACTGTTTTTT
J: TRBJ1-4
D: TRBD1
V: TRBV5-1
size: .
length: 13

CDR3: CAISEPGGGSSGNTIYF
DNA: TGTGCCATCAGTGAGCCCGGGGGGGGGAGCTCTGGAAACACCATATATTTT
J: TRBJ1-3
D: .
V: TRBV10-3
size: .
length: 17

CDR3: CASRRGQGGEQYF
DNA: TGTGCCAGCAGAAGAGGACAGGGCGGGGAGCAGTACTTC
J: TRBJ2-7
D: TRBD1
V: TRBV5-6
size: .
length: 13

CDR3: CASSLLSAGTEAFF
DNA: TGTGCCAGCAGCTTATTATCCGCTGGGACTGAAGCTTTCTTT
J: TRBJ1-1
D: .
V: TRBV11-2
size: .
length: 14

CDR3: CASSQNYMSAGALGETQYF
DNA: TGCGCCAGCAGCCAAAATTACATGTCGGCGGGGGCGCTGGGAGAGACCCAGTACTTC
J: TRBJ2-5
D: .
V: TRBV4-3
size: .
length: 19

CDR3: CASSTPTALNSNQPQHF
DNA: TGTGCCAGCAGCACTCCGACGGCCTTGAATAGCAATCAGCCCCAGCATTTT
J: TRBJ1-5
D: .
V: TRBV7-9
size: .
length: 17

CDR3: CASSLNGDGEETQYF
DNA: TGTGCCAGCAGCTTGAATGGCGACGGAGAAGAGACCCAGTACTTC
J: TRBJ2-5
D: .
V: TRBV5-6
size: once
length: 15

CDR3: CASSADARDKGGNEQFF
DNA: TGCGCCAGCAGCGCAGACGCCCGGGACAAGGGTGGTAATGAGCAGTTCTTC
J: TRBJ2-1
D: .
V: TRBV5-1
size: .
length: 17

CDR3: CASRVAGGSGEQFF
DNA: .
J: TRBJ2-1
D: .
V: TRBV21-1
size: .
length: 14

CDR3: CASSPSFPGAYEQYF
DNA: TGTGCCAGCAGTCCTTCGTTTCCAGGAGCCTACGAGCAGTACTTC
J: TRBJ2-7
D: .
V: TRBV2
size: .
length: 15

CDR3: CASSPYRDVGREAEAFF
DNA: TGTGCCAGCAGCCCATACCGGGACGTGGGTAGGGAAGCTGAAGCTTTCTTT
J: TRBJ1-1
D: .
V: TRBV3-1/TRBV3-2
size: .
length: 17

CDR3: CASSAATGTDLTDTQYF
DNA: TGTGCCAGCAGTGCAGCAACCGGGACAGACCTCACAGATACGCAGTATTTT
J: TRBJ2-3
D: TRBD1
V: TRBV25-1
size: .
length: 17

CDR3: CAISESGQFKRF
DNA: TGTGCCATCAGTGAGTCCGGACAGTTCAAAAGGTTT
J: TRBJ2-3
D: .
V: TRBV10-3
size: .
length: 12

CDR3: CASSLGADGSSYEQYF
DNA: TGTGCCAGCAGCTTAGGAGCCGACGGAAGCTCCTACGAGCAGTACTTC
J: TRBJ2-7
D: .
V: TRBV7-2
size: few
length: 16

CDR3: CASSLSQAPNSPLHF
DNA: TGTGCCAGCAGCTTGAGCCAAGCCCCGAATTCACCCCTCCACTTT
J: TRBJ1-6
D: .
V: TRBV11-2
size: .
length: 15

CDR3: CASSKGVWLQPQHF
DNA: TGTGCCAGCAGCAAGGGAGTTTGGCTTCAGCCCCAGCATTTT
J: TRBJ1-5
D: .
V: TRBV21-1
size: .
length: 14

CDR3: CASSDGANYGYTF
DNA: TGTGCCAGCAGTGACGGGGCTAACTATGGCTACACCTTC
J: TRBJ1-2
D: .
V: TRBV2
size: .
length: 13

CDR3: CASSLGQSQPQHF
DNA: TGTGCCAGCTCACTGGGACAGAGTCAGCCCCAGCATTTT
J: TRBJ1-5
D: TRBD1
V: TRBV18
size: .
length: 13

CDR3: CASSSRLASGTDNSPLHF
DNA: TGTGCCAGCAGCTCCAGACTCGCCTCCGGGACAGATAATTCACCCCTCCACTTT
J: TRBJ1-6
D: TRBD1
V: TRBV7-2
size: once
length: 18

CDR3: CASSKLAGVDYEQYF
DNA: TGCGCCAGCAGCAAACTAGCGGGAGTAGACTACGAGCAGTACTTC
J: TRBJ2-7
D: TRBD2
V: TRBV5-1
size: .
length: 15

CDR3: CASSRDSAGNTYNSPLHF
DNA: TGTGCCAGCTCACGGGATTCCGCAGGGAACACCTATAATTCACCCCTCCACTTT
J: TRBJ1-6
D: .
V: TRBV18
size: .
length: 18

CDR3: CASSSSQYEQYF
DNA: TGTGCCAGCAGTTCTTCTCAATACGAGCAGTACTTC
J: TRBJ2-7
D: .
V: TRBV28
size: .
length: 12

CDR3: CASSLSAGNTEAFF
DNA: TGTGCCAGCAGCTTATCGGCGGGAAACACTGAAGCTTTCTTT
J: TRBJ1-1
D: .
V: TRBV7-3
size: .
length: 14

CDR3: CSVVGLAGLVTSTDTQYF
DNA: TGCAGCGTCGTAGGACTAGCGGGCCTTGTCACTAGCACAGATACGCAGTATTTT
J: TRBJ2-3
D: TRBD2
V: TRBV29-1
size: once
length: 18

CDR3: CASSDWTGVSGANVLTF
DNA: TGCGCCAGCAGTGACTGGACAGGGGTTTCTGGGGCCAACGTCCTGACTTTC
J: TRBJ2-6
D: TRBD1
V: TRBV10-2
size: once
length: 17

CDR3: CATSDHDRAGTQYF
DNA: TGTGCCACCAGTGATCATGACAGGGCTGGGACCCAGTACTTC
J: TRBJ2-5
D: TRBD1
V: TRBV24-1
size: .
length: 14

CDR3: CASSQTVLYQETQYF
DNA: TGTGCCAGCAGCCAGACAGTCCTCTATCAAGAGACCCAGTACTTC
J: TRBJ2-5
D: .
V: TRBV7-2
size: .
length: 15

CDR3: CASSGQGRNQPQHF
DNA: TGTGCCAGCAGTGGACAGGGTAGGAATCAGCCCCAGCATTTT
J: TRBJ1-5
D: TRBD1
V: TRBV28
size: .
length: 14

CDR3: CASRENTEAFF
DNA: TGTGCCAGCCGAGAGAACACTGAAGCTTTCTTT
J: TRBJ1-1
D: .
V: TRBV28
size: .
length: 11

CDR3: CASSHEGQGVVSGANVLTF
DNA: TGCGCCAGCAGCCATGAAGGGCAGGGGGTGGTCTCTGGGGCCAACGTCCTGACTTTC
J: TRBJ2-6
D: TRBD1
V: TRBV4-3
size: .
length: 19

CDR3: CASSYSSTLIGSEQYF
DNA: TGTGCCAGCAGTTACTCGTCGACTCTTATCGGGTCCGAGCAGTACTTC
J: TRBJ2-7
D: .
V: TRBV6-5
size: .
length: 16

CDR3: CASSPSGGSQETQYF
DNA: TGTGCCAGCAGCCCATCAGGAGGCAGCCAAGAGACCCAGTACTTC
J: TRBJ2-5
D: .
V: TRBV7-3
size: .
length: 15

CDR3: CATSQGRDYEQYF
DNA: TGTGCCACCAGTCAGGGCAGGGACTACGAGCAGTACTTC
J: TRBJ2-7
D: .
V: TRBV15
size: once
length: 13

CDR3: CASVTSGGATFSTDTQYF
DNA: TGTGCCAGCGTCACCAGTGGCGGAGCCACTTTTAGCACAGATACGCAGTATTTT
J: TRBJ2-3
D: .
V: TRBV18
size: .
length: 18